The present T cell receptor beta chain was sequenced within a study of shared clonotypes between healthy human individuals. Findings of the study overall: Investigators collected only blood, and repertoires in tissues likely differ. It was the non-shared clonotypes that had lower generation probabilities than clonotypes shared by all four donors. Despite large depth, rarefaction showed incomplete sorted-subset sequencing.

Selected positively for CCR7 and CD45RO-negative, naive CD8 cells excluded terminally differentiated effector memory CD45RA+ cells. All donors were Caucasian adults living in Nashville, Tennessee. As for this clone: Its target is not known.

Measured with immunoSEQ multiplex PCR; TCRdb has only the in-frame clones, and not every one. The profile shows approximately 2,000,000 clones, around 95% of them singletons. V was clipped by 1 base and J by 6 bases, with 12 bases between them. Germline V CDR1 and CDR2: SEHNR, FQNEAQ (reference sequence). This CDR3 comprises 14 residues. The receptor was isolated from a man between 18 and 35 years old in good health. Some clones in this sample may be carry-over from other donors' samples. This sequence joins TRBV7-9 and TRBJ1-2; no firm D call. Input material: naive CD8+ T cells from PBMCs. For the CDR3, the DNA is TGTGCCAGCAGCTTAGTGATGGTGACGGATGGCTACACCTTC. This translates into CASSLVMVTDGYTF.